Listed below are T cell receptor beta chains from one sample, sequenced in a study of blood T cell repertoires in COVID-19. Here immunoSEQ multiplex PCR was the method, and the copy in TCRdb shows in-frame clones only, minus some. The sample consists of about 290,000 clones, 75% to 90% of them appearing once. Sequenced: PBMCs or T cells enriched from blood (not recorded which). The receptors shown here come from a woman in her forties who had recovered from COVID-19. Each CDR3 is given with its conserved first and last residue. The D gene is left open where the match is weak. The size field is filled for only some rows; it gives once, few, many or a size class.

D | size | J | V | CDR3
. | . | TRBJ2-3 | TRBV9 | CASSVAQGNTDTQYF
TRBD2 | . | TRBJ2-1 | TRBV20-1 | CSASRAGGPGEQFF
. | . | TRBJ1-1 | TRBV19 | CASSIDTRVGAFF
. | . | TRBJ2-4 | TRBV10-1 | CASSEEPSVLAKNIQYF
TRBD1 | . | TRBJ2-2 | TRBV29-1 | CSGRWQGANTGELFF
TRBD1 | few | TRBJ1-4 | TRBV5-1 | CASSSGQGTDEKLFF
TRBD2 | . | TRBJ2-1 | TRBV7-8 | CASSLGTSGALLDEQFF
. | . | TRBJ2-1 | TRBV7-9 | CASSLGGSSSYNEQFF
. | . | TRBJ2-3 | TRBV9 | CASSVVEGTTDTQYF
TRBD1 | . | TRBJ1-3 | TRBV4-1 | CASSQGVQGAKNTIYF
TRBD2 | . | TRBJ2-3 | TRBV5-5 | CASSLLAGRTDTQYF
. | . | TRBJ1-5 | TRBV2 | CASGKARAENQPQHF
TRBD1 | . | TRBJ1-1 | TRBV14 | CASSQGGTGAWLTEAFF
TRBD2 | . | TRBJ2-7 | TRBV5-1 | CASSQSGGDEQYF
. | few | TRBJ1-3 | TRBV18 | CASSEGGSGNTIYF